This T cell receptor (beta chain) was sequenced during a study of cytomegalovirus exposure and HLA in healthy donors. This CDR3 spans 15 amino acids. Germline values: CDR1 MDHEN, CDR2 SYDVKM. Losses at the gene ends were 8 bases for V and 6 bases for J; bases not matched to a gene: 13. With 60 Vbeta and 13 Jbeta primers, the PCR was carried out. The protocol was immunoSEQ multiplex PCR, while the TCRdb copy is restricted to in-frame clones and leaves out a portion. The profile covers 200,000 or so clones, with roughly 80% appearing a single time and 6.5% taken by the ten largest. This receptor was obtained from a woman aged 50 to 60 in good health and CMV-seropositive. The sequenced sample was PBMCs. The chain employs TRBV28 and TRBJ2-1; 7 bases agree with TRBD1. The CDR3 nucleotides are TGTGCCAGCGCCCCCGCGGCAGGGGGTCGCAATGAGCAGTTCTTC. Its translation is CASAPAAGGRNEQFF.